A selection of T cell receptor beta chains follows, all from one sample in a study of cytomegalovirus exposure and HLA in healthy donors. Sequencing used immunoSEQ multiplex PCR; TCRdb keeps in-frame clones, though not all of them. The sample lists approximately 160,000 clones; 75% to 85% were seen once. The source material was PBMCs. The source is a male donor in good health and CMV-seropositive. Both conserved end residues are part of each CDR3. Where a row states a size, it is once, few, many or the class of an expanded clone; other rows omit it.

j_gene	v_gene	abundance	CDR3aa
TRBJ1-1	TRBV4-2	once	CASSQPTGGRTEAFF
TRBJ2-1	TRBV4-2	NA	CASSQEAASYNEQFF
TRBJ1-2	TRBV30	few	CAWSNGTVYGYTF
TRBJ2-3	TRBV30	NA	CAWWGLRGTQYF
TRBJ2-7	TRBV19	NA	CASSPAGSYEQYF
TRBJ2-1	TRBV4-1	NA	CASSHDTPGQIYNEQFF
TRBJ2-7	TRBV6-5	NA	CASSGTGDYEQYF
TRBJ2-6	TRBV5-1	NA	CASRPGQLSGAHVLTF
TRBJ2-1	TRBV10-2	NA	CASSGGQDNEQFF
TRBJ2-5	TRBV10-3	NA	CAISGGSGGIQETQYF
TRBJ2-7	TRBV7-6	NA	CASSLGSETGEQYF
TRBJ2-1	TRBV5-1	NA	CASSITSGGHNEQFF
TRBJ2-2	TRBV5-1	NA	CASSLEGGMDTGELFF
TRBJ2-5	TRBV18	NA	CASSPLSGGARKTQYF
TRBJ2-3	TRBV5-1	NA	CASSETSGSTDTQYF
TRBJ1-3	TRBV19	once	CASSLTGERTGNTIYF
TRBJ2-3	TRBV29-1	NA	CSAQGDTDTQYF
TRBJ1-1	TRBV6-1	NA	CASSEGAGAMNTEAFF
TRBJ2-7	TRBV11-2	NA	CASSPELAGDYEQYF
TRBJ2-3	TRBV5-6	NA	CASSLRPGGPGDTQYF
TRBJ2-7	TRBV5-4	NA	CASSLVPSGDEQYF
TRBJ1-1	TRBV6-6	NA	CASSYTGTLNTEAFF
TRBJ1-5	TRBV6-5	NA	CASSYTVSQPQHF
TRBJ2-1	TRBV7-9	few	CASSPDRTNEQFF
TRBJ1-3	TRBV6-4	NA	CASSRDSTPGNTIYF
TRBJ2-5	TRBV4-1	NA	CASSLVGGETQYF
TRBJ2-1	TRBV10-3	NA	CAILVPGGNEQFF
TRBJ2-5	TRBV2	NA	CATSGLAGGTTGTQYF
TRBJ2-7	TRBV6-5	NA	CASSYSGNSYEQYF
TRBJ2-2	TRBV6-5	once	CASSTGGGRGGELFF
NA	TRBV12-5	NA	CASSGTANSYEQYF
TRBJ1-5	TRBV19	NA	CASSIGIMRGAGGQPQHF
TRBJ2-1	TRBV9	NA	CASSVAGQGADEQFF
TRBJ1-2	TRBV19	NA	CASSNSPNYGYTF
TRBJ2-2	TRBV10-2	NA	CASSAGTTHTGELFF
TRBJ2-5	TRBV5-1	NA	CASRGPEETQYF
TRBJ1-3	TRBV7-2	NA	CASSLGQASGNTIYF
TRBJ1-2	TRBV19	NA	CASSLRYSDGYTF
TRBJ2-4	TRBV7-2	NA	CASSLASGTVRGNIQYF
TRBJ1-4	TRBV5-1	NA	CASSLSTSTNEKLFF
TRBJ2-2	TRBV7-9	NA	CASSLAWRSANTGELFF
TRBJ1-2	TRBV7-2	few	CASSLGAGREVGGYTF
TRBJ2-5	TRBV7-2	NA	CASSYRGRAETQYF
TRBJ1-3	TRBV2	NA	CASIISTGVGNTIYF
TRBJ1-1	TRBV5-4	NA	CASSLEGAMNTEAFF
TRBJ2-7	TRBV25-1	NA	CASSESTGDPYEQYF
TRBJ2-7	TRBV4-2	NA	CASSQDRGGTGSYEQYF
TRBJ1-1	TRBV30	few	CAWSVVRGREAFF
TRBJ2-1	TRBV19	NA	CASSIAPDRYNEQFF